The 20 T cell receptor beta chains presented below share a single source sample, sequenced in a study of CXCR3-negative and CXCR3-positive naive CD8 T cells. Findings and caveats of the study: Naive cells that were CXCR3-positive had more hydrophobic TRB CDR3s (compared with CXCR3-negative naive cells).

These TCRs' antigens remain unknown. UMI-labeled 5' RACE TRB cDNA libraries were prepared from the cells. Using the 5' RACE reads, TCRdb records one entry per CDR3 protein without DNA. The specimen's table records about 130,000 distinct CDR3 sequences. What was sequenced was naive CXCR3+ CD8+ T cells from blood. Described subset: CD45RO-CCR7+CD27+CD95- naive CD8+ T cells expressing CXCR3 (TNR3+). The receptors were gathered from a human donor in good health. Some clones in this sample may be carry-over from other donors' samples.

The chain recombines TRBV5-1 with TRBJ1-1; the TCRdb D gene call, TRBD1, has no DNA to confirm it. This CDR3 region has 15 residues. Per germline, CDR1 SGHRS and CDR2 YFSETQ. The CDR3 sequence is CASSFRDGMNTEAFF.

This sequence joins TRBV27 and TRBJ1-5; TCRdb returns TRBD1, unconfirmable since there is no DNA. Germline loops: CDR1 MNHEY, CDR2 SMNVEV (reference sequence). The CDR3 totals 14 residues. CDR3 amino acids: CASSLRGGGQPQHF.

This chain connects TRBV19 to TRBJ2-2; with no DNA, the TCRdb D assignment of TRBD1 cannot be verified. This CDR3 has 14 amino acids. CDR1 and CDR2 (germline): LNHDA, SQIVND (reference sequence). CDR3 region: CATSWDRGTGELFF.

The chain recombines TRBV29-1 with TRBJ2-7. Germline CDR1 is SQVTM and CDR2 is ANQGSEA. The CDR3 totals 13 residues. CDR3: CSVVPSSTGEQYF.

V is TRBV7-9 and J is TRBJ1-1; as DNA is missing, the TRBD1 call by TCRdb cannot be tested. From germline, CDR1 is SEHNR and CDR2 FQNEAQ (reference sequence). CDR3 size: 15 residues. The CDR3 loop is CVSSFRSGENTEAFF.

CDR3 residues: CASSHGVTWTSGQYQETQYF. The V and J genes are TRBV6-6 and TRBJ2-5; TCRdb gives TRBD2 as the D gene, but with no DNA this cannot be confirmed. The V gene's germline CDR1 is MNHNY and CDR2 SVGAGI (reference sequence). This CDR3 has 20 residues.

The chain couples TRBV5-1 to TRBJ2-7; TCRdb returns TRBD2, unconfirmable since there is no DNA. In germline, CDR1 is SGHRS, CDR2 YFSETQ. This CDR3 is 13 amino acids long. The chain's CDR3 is CASSLGLAGEQYF. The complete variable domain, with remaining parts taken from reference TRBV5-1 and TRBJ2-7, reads KAGVTQTPRYLIKTRGQQVTLSCSPISGHRSVSWYQQTPGQGLQFLFEYFSETQRNKGNFPGRFSGRQFSNSRSEMNVSTLELGDSALYLCASSLGLAGEQYFGPGTRLTVT.

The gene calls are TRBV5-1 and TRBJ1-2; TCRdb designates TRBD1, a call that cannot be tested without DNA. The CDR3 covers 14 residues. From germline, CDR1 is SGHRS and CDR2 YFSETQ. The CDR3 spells CASSTTADGYGYTF.

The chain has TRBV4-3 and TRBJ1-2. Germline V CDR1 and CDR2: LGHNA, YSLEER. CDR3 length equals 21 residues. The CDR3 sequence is CASSQDWTSPTAWRPNYGYTF.

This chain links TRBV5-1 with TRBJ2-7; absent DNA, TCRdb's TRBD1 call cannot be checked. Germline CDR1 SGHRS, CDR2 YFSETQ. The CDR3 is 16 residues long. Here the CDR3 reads CASSQQDRASSYEQYF.

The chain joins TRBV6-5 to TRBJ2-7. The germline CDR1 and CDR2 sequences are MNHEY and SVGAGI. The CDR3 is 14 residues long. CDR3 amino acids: CASSFERVAYEQYF.

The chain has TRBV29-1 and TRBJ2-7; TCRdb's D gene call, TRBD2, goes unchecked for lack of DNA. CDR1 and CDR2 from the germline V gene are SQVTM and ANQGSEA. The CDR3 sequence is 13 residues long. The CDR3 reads CSVEVGPIQEQYF.

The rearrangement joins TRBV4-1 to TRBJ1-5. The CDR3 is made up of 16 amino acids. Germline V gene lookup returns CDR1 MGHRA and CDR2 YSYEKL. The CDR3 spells CASSQDGQNSNQPLHF.

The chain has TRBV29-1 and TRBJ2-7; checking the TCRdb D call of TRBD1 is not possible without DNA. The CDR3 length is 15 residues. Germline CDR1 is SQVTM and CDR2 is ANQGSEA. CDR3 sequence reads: CSGFAGQGSQYEQYF.

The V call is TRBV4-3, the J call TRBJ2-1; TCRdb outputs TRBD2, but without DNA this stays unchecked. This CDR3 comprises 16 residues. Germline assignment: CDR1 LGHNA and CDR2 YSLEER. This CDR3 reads CASSQEAPGTVNEQFF.

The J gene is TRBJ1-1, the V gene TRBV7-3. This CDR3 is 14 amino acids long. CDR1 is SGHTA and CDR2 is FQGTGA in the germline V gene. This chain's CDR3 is CASSSGTYWTEAFF.

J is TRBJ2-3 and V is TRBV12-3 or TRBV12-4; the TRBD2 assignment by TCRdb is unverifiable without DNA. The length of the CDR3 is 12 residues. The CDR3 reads CASSGLLLRVYF.

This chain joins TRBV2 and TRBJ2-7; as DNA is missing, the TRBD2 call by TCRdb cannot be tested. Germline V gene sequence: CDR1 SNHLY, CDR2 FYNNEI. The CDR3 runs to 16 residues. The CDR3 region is CASSDPTSGKSYEQYF.

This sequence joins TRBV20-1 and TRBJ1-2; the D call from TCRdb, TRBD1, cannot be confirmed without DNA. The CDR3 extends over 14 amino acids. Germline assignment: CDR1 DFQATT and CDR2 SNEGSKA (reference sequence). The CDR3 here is CSGNVVRGTYGYTF.

The chain's CDR3 is CASSPPPQGTRHEQYF. The V call is TRBV4-1, the J call TRBJ2-7; TCRdb returns TRBD1, unconfirmable since there is no DNA. Germline lookup yields CDR1 MGHRA and CDR2 YSYEKL. The CDR3 length is 16 residues.